The TCR beta chain described here comes from a study of blood T cell repertoires in COVID-19. Background on the study: Sites across the United States, Italy and Spain contributed samples from acute and convalescent COVID-19. PBMCs, B-cell-depleted T cells, or T cells provided the cDNA or gDNA that made up the material.

Original handling: For nucleated cells, counts were estimated from reference gene primer amplification. Profiled with immunoSEQ multiplex PCR; TCRdb holds only in-frame clones, not every one. V and J calls and clone size are copied from that table; D and trimming were computed from the DNA. The sample has around 60,000 clones; nearly 90% are singletons. CDR3 length: 13 amino acids. This TCR was recovered from a man between 60 and 75 years old with active COVID-19. V gene TRBV21-1 combines with J gene TRBJ1-5. TRBV21-1 constitutes a pseudogene. Sequencing was performed on peripheral blood. The CDR3 protein is CASSSRSNQPQHF. The CDR3 DNA is TGTGCCAGCAGCAGTCGGAGCAATCAGCCCCAGCATTTT.